This paragraph reports one T cell receptor (beta chain). The target antigen is unknown. Using immunoSEQ multiplex PCR, the repertoire was profiled, and TCRdb retains in-frame clones only, with some absent. The sample records 150,000 or so clones, 80% to 90% being singletons. The source of the sample is a study of cytomegalovirus exposure and HLA in healthy donors. Study summary: The 666 first-cohort repertoires shared a platform with the 130 or so validation repertoires, as reported in a later analysis.

CDR1 and CDR2 from the germline V gene are SGHTA and FQGNSA. V was trimmed by 5 bases and J by 7 bases, leaving 12 bases between them. This CDR3 is 12 amino acids long. Study-level points and caveats: In vitro confirmation showed three CMV-associated chains to be CMV antigen specific. Reportedly, cytomegalovirus status was diagnosed with high sensitivity and specificity.

Donors came from a validation cohort of over a hundred subjects, distinct from the first 666-subject cohort. The chain is built from TRBV7-2 and TRBJ2-7; D remains ambiguous. What was sequenced was PBMCs. The receptor's source is a man younger than 30 in good health and CMV-seropositive. Written as DNA, the CDR3 is TGTGCCAGCAGCGGCTGGGCCGAGGAGCAGTACTTC. Its translation is CASSGWAEEQYF. Full variable domain (remainder filled in from reference TRBV7-2 and TRBJ2-7): GAGVSQSPSNKVTEKGKDVELRCDPISGHTALYWYRQSLGQGLEFLIYFQGNSAPDKSGLPSDRFSAERTGGSVSTLTIQRTQQEDSAVYLCASSGWAEEQYFGPGTRLTVT.